Listed below are T cell receptor beta chains from one sample, sequenced in a study of cytomegalovirus exposure and HLA in healthy donors. Sequencing used immunoSEQ multiplex PCR; TCRdb keeps in-frame clones, though not all of them. The sample holds fewer than 130,000 clones, roughly 90% seen once. The sequenced sample consisted of PBMCs. These receptors were collected from a young woman in good health and CMV-seronegative. Both conserved end residues are part of each CDR3. Fields, in order: J gene, V gene, D gene, clone size, CDR3 DNA, CDR3 protein. D genes are given only for firm matches. Clone size is not always given. Where it is, it says once, few, many or a class for expanded clones.

TRBJ2-2,TRBV6-5,.,.,TGTGCCAGCAGTTCCCCCGGGGGGAACACCGGGGAGCTGTTTTTT,CASSSPGGNTGELFF
TRBJ1-5,TRBV29-1,.,.,TGCAGCGTTGATTTCGGGGGAATACAGCATTTT,CSVDFGGIQHF
TRBJ1-5,TRBV2,.,.,TGTGCCAGCACTCCCTTTTCGGGGGGCGGACAGCCCCAGCATTTT,CASTPFSGGGQPQHF
TRBJ2-2,TRBV4-3,.,.,TGCGCCAGCAGCCAAGAACCTAGGACAGACACCGGGGAGCTGTTTTTT,CASSQEPRTDTGELFF
TRBJ1-1,TRBV5-6,TRBD1,.,TGTGCCAGCAGCCCAAAGACAGGGGGGAACACTGAAGCTTTCTTT,CASSPKTGGNTEAFF
TRBJ2-5,TRBV9,TRBD1,.,TGTGCCAGCAGCGTCACGGACAGGGGCCGGGAGGAGACCCAGTACTTC,CASSVTDRGREETQYF
TRBJ2-3,TRBV19,TRBD1,.,TGTGCCAGTAGTATACGGGGACAGGACACAGATACGCAGTATTTT,CASSIRGQDTDTQYF
TRBJ2-7,TRBV6-5,.,.,TGTGCCAGCAGTTACTCGAGAACAGCCTACGAGCAGTACTTC,CASSYSRTAYEQYF
TRBJ2-7,TRBV2,TRBD1,.,TGTGCCAGCAGTGAGGACAGGCTCTACGAGCAGTACTTC,CASSEDRLYEQYF
TRBJ2-7,TRBV7-2,.,.,TGTGCCAGCAGCTTAGTAGACTCCGCCGGCTACGAGCAGTACTTC,CASSLVDSAGYEQYF
TRBJ2-5,TRBV5-1,TRBD2,.,TGCGCCAGCAGCTTCGGGGGGATCCAAGAGACCCAGTACTTC,CASSFGGIQETQYF
TRBJ2-1,TRBV6-5,.,.,TGTGCCAGCAGTTACTCGACGGGGCGGGGCAATCCGAGAGTCTTC,CASSYSTGRGNPRVF
TRBJ1-4,TRBV30,TRBD1,.,TGTGCCTGGAGTCCGGGGACAGGGGTTGAAAAACTGTTTTTT,CAWSPGTGVEKLFF
TRBJ1-1,TRBV19,.,.,TGTGCCAGTAGGATCGGGACTCTGCGGGGTAACACTGAAGCTTTCTTT,CASRIGTLRGNTEAFF
TRBJ2-2,TRBV5-6,TRBD2,.,TGTGCCAGCAGATTAGCGGGAGTTTTGGCCGGGGAGCTGTTTTTT,CASRLAGVLAGELFF
TRBJ2-2,TRBV7-2,.,.,TGTGCCAGCAGCTTACCCCACAGGACAGCGAACACCGGGGAGCTGTTTTTT,CASSLPHRTANTGELFF
TRBJ2-5,TRBV2,.,once,TGCCTAGCTTCGACTGCACGCCAAGAGACCCAGTACTTC,CLASTARQETQYF
TRBJ1-2,TRBV11-2,TRBD1,.,TGTGCCAGCAGCTTAGGTGGGACAGGGAATGGCTACACCTTC,CASSLGGTGNGYTF
TRBJ2-1,TRBV28,.,.,TGTGCCAGCAGCCAGAGGAGCCCCGGGGGATACAATGAGCAGTTCTTC,CASSQRSPGGYNEQFF
TRBJ2-7,TRBV5-4,TRBD2,.,TGTGCCAGCAGCTTCCTAGGCGGGAGGCACTACGAGCAGTACTTC,CASSFLGGRHYEQYF
TRBJ2-5,TRBV6-1,.,.,TGTGCCAGCAGTGAAAGCCGCGTCCGGGAGACCCAGTACTTC,CASSESRVRETQYF
TRBJ2-6,TRBV7-2,.,.,TGTGCCAGCAGCTCGACTTCTGGGGCCAACGTCCTGACTTTC,CASSSTSGANVLTF
TRBJ1-3,TRBV30,.,.,TGTGCCTGGACCCTACTGTCGGGAAGCGGAAACACCATATATTTT,CAWTLLSGSGNTIYF
TRBJ2-7,TRBV28,.,.,TGTGCCAGCTCCCAGGGCAGGGATCTCTACGAGCAGTACTTC,CASSQGRDLYEQYF
TRBJ2-7,TRBV28,.,.,TGTGCCAGCAGTCCCCCCGACAGTCAATTCCCCTACGAGCAGTACTTC,CASSPPDSQFPYEQYF
TRBJ2-1,TRBV9,TRBD2,.,TGTGCCAGCAGCGGCACTAGCGGGAGGGGAAATGAGCAGTTCTTC,CASSGTSGRGNEQFF
TRBJ2-2,TRBV5-1,TRBD2,.,TGCGCCAGCAGCTTGGCCCAGGGACTATTGGTAGTCGAAACCGGGGAGCTGTTTTTT,CASSLAQGLLVVETGELFF
TRBJ1-2,TRBV19,.,.,TGTGCCAGTAGGAGAGGCGGCAGAACCAGTGGCTACACCTTC,CASRRGGRTSGYTF
TRBJ2-3,TRBV10-3,TRBD2,.,TGTGCCATCAGAAATGGGGGGGAAACAGATACGCAGTATTTT,CAIRNGGETDTQYF
TRBJ2-7,TRBV2,.,.,TGTGCCAGCAGGCAGGGAAACCCCTACGAGCAGTACTTC,CASRQGNPYEQYF
TRBJ2-3,TRBV5-1,.,.,TGCGCCAGCCGGGACAATCCCCCAGATACGCAGTATTTT,CASRDNPPDTQYF
TRBJ2-3,TRBV2,TRBD2,.,TGTGCCAGCAGTACTAGCGGGGGGGGACCTAGCACAGATACGCAGTATTTT,CASSTSGGGPSTDTQYF
TRBJ2-2,TRBV2,TRBD1,.,TGTGCCAGCAGCTCGAGACAGGGGGCCCGGGAGCTGTTTTTT,CASSSRQGARELFF
TRBJ2-7,TRBV4-1,.,.,TGCGCCAGCAGCCAACGGAGCGGATCCTACGAGCAGTACTTC,CASSQRSGSYEQYF
TRBJ2-1,TRBV5-1,.,.,TGCGCCAGCAGCCACAGTCAGGGTAGCTACAATGAGCAGTTCTTC,CASSHSQGSYNEQFF
TRBJ1-3,TRBV5-1,TRBD1,.,TGCGCCAGCAGCCTAGGGACAGCTGGCAACACCATATATTTT,CASSLGTAGNTIYF
TRBJ1-2,TRBV2,TRBD1,.,TGTGCCAGCACCGGGACAGGCGACTATGGCTACACCTTC,CASTGTGDYGYTF
TRBJ2-7,TRBV28,.,.,TGTGCCAGCAGTTTACGGGTTTTTCCCTCGGAGCAGTACTTC,CASSLRVFPSEQYF
TRBJ1-4,TRBV6-6,.,once,TGTGCCAGCAGTTACTCGACACGTCCGGCTGAAAAACTGTTTTTT,CASSYSTRPAEKLFF
TRBJ1-3,TRBV6-5,.,once,TGTGCCAGCAGTTACGGCAGGGCTGGAAACACCATATATTTT,CASSYGRAGNTIYF
TRBJ2-1,TRBV2,.,.,TGTGCCAGCAGGGACAACTACAATGAGCAGTTCTTC,CASRDNYNEQFF
TRBJ2-7,TRBV2,.,.,TGTGCCAGCAGACAGGGATCTAAGCAGTACTTC,CASRQGSKQYF
TRBJ2-1,TRBV4-2,TRBD2,.,TGTGCCAGCAGCCAACCGGGACTAGCAGGGAGTCAGGAGCAGTTCTTC,CASSQPGLAGSQEQFF
TRBJ2-2,TRBV28,TRBD1,few,TGTGCCAGCAGTCGACAGGGGGTGGTCACCGGGGAGCTGTTTTTT,CASSRQGVVTGELFF
TRBJ1-3,TRBV30,.,.,TGTGCCTGGAGTGTAAATACTGGAAACACCATATATTTT,CAWSVNTGNTIYF
TRBJ1-2,TRBV4-1,.,.,TGCGCCAGCAGCCTCGCAATCGGTCCAGGGCAGGGCTACACCTTC,CASSLAIGPGQGYTF
TRBJ2-6,TRBV19,.,.,TGTGCCAGTAGTAGCCAGGGGCTCGGGGCCAACGTCCTGACTTTC,CASSSQGLGANVLTF
TRBJ1-3,TRBV28,.,.,TGTGCCAGCAGTCCCCCTCTTAGAGGAAACACCATATATTTT,CASSPPLRGNTIYF
TRBJ2-5,TRBV2,.,.,TGTGCCAGCAGACGCGACAGGCAGCAAGAGACCCAGTACTTC,CASRRDRQQETQYF
TRBJ2-6,TRBV27,.,.,TGTGCCAGCAGTCCTTCTGGGGCCAACGTCCTGACTTTC,CASSPSGANVLTF
TRBJ1-6,TRBV27,.,few,TGTGCCAGCAGCGGGGGTAATTCACCCCTCCACTTT,CASSGGNSPLHF
TRBJ2-7,TRBV4-3,.,.,TGCGCCAGCAGCCAAGAAGCGGCGCGCTCCTACGAGCAGTACTTC,CASSQEAARSYEQYF
TRBJ2-5,TRBV30,TRBD1,.,TGTGCCTGGAAGACAGGGGGCTGGGAGACCCAGTACTTC,CAWKTGGWETQYF
TRBJ2-7,TRBV13,TRBD1,once,TGTGCCAGCAGCTCACGACAGGGAGCCCACGAGCAGTACTTC,CASSSRQGAHEQYF
TRBJ2-1,TRBV7-7,TRBD1,.,TGTGCTAGCAGCTTAGCGATTAGGGACAGACGCTCCTACAATGAGCAGTTCTTC,CASSLAIRDRRSYNEQFF